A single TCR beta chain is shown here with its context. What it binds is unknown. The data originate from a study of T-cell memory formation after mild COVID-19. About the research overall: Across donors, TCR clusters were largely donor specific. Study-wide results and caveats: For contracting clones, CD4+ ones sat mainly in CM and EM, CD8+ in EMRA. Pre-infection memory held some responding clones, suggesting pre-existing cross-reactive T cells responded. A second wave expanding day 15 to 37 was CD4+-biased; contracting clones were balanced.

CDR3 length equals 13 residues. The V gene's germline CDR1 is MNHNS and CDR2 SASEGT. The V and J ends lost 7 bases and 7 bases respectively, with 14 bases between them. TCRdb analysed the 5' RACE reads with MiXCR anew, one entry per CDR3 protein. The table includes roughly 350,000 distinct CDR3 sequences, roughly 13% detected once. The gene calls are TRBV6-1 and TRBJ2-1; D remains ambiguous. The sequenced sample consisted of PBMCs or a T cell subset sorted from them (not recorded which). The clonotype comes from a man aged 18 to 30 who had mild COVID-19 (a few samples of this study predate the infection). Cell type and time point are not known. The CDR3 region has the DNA TGTGCCAGCACCCAACCTTTCCCTAATGAGCAGTTCTTC. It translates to CASTQPFPNEQFF.